The 28 T cell receptor beta chains given below trace back to one sample, sequenced in a study of cytomegalovirus exposure and HLA in healthy donors. PCR was performed using 60 Vbeta and 13 Jbeta primers. Produced via immunoSEQ multiplex PCR; TCRdb's table is partial and in-frame only. The sample has a few hundred thousand clones, 92% seen once. The sequencing input was PBMCs. These receptors were obtained from a girl between 2 and 10 years old in good health and CMV-seronegative.

The chain recombines TRBV29-1 with TRBJ1-1; maybe TRBD1 (5 bases). With 4 bases removed from V and 0 bases from J, the gap between germline ends came to 12 bases. The CDR3 has 14 amino acids. Germline CDR1 and CDR2: SQVTM and ANQGSEA. The CDR3: CSVGMDIMNTEAFF. The CDR3 nucleotides are TGCAGCGTTGGGATGGACATCATGAACACTGAAGCTTTCTTT.

Here the CDR3 reads CASSQATGTGEQPQHF. The CDR3 DNA reads as TGTGCCAGCAGCCAGGCCACCGGGACAGGGGAGCAGCCCCAGCATTTT. This rearrangement joins TRBV4-2 to TRBJ1-5; 10 nucleotides match TRBD1. The CDR3 has 16 residues. Trimming cost V 3 bases and J 7 bases; bases outside gene matches: 9. Germline CDR1 reads LGHNA; CDR2 reads YNFKEQ.

V usage is TRBV9 and J usage is TRBJ1-4; D remains unclear. The CDR3 consists of 13 residues. Between the trimmed V and J ends, which lost 0 bases and 12 bases, there was a span of 12 bases. The germline V gene encodes CDR1 SGDLS and CDR2 YYNGEE. CDR3: CASSVALEDQLFF. CDR3 in DNA: TGTGCCAGCAGCGTAGCTTTGGAGGATCAACTGTTTTTT.

V and J are TRBV27 and TRBJ1-2, with 10 bases identical to TRBD1. The trim removed 6 bases at V and 2 bases at J, leaving 3 bases unmatched. This CDR3 comprises 14 residues. Germline V gene lookup returns CDR1 MNHEY and CDR2 SMNVEV (reference sequence). Written as DNA, the CDR3 is TGTGCCAGCAGCCAGGACAGGGGGAACTATGGCTACACCTTC. It translates to CASSQDRGNYGYTF.

V and J are TRBV29-1 and TRBJ1-2, with TRBD1 identical over 8 bases. The germline V gene encodes CDR1 SQVTM and CDR2 ANQGSEA. Losses at the gene ends were 3 bases for V and 4 bases for J; bases not matched to a gene: 4. The CDR3 runs 13 residues. In nucleotides, the CDR3 is TGCAGCGTTGACCGGACAGGGAGCTATGGCTACACCTTC. Protein sequence: CSVDRTGSYGYTF.

For the CDR3, the DNA is TGCGCCAGCGGCCACATCGATAGCAATCAGCCCCAGCATTTT. This codes for CASGHIDSNQPQHF. The chain couples TRBV10-2 to TRBJ1-5; D not certain. Germline V gene lookup returns CDR1 WSHSY and CDR2 SAAADI. This CDR3 has 14 residues. Deletions cut 8 bases from V and 0 bases from J, with 11 bases between.

The V and J genes are TRBV18 and TRBJ2-1; 13 bases fit TRBD2. The ends lost 2 bases at V and 9 bases at J; junction bases unmatched: 4. CDR3 length: 15 residues. Germline loops: CDR1 KGHSH, CDR2 LQKENI. This CDR3 reads CASSPRRTSGSEQFF. The DNA for the CDR3 is TGTGCCAGCTCACCAAGGAGGACTAGCGGGAGTGAGCAGTTCTTC.

This clone was seen only once. The chain joins TRBV5-1 to TRBJ2-7; 7 bases are shared with TRBD1. After removal of 3 bases from V and 4 bases from J, the junction contained 7 bases not matched to a gene. Germline V gene sequence: CDR1 SGHRS, CDR2 YFSETQ. The CDR3 is 14 residues long. This CDR3 is CASSSGQVGYEQYF. In DNA form, the CDR3 reads TGCGCCAGCAGCTCAGGACAGGTGGGATACGAGCAGTACTTC.

The J gene is TRBJ2-6, the V gene TRBV10-2, with D perhaps matching TRBD1 (5 bases). Germline V lookup: CDR1 WSHSY, CDR2 SAAADI. The CDR3 totals 16 residues. Trimming removed 3 bases from V and 0 bases from J, with 9 bases in between. The DNA for the CDR3 is TGCGCCAGCAGTGACCGAGACAGCTCTGGGGCCAACGTCCTGACTTTC. Amino acids: CASSDRDSSGANVLTF.

V gene TRBV2 combines with J gene TRBJ2-7, with no clear D. The CDR3 sequence is 14 residues long. Germline CDR1 and CDR2: SNHLY and FYNNEI. The ends were cut back, 7 bases at V and 0 bases at J, with 13 bases in the middle. DNA for the CDR3: TGTGCCAGCAAGATAGACACTTACTCCTACGAGCAGTACTTC. Protein sequence: CASKIDTYSYEQYF. The full variable domain, in which reference TRBV2 and TRBJ2-7 provide the parts outside the CDR3, is EPEVTQTPSHQVTQMGQEVILRCVPISNHLYFYWYRQILGQKVEFLVSFYNNEISEKSEIFDDQFSVERPDGSNFTLKIRSTKLEDSAMYFCASKIDTYSYEQYFGPGTRLTVT.

The CDR3 DNA reads as TGTGCCAGTAGTATATCCTTCACAGATACGCAGTATTTT. This encodes CASSISFTDTQYF. The genes are TRBV19 and TRBJ2-3, with D hard to call. Germline V gives CDR1 LNHDA, CDR2 SQIVND (reference sequence). V was clipped by 2 bases and J by 2 bases, with 5 bases between them. This CDR3 has 13 residues. Full variable domain (missing parts from reference TRBV19 and TRBJ2-3): DGGITQSPKYLFRKEGQNVTLSCEQNLNHDAMYWYRQDPGQGLRLIYYSQIVNDFQKGDIAEGYSVSREKKESFPLTVTSAQKNPTAFYLCASSISFTDTQYFGPGTRLTVL.

This rearrangement joins TRBV7-3 to TRBJ1-3; D is possibly TRBD1 (5 bases). Looked up from germline, CDR1 is SGHTA and CDR2 is FQGTGA. Trimming left V 5 bases short and J 4 bases short, with 15 bases between. The CDR3 totals 15 residues. CDR3 region: CASSPGGGRGNTIYF. The CDR3 DNA sequence: TGTGCCAGCAGCCCCGGGGGGGGTAGAGGAAACACCATATATTTT.

This sequence joins TRBV19 and TRBJ1-1; D gene uncertain. Looked up from germline, CDR1 is LNHDA and CDR2 is SQIVND (reference sequence). CDR3 length equals 16 residues. With 1 base removed from V and 3 bases from J, the gap between germline ends came to 15 bases. The CDR3 nucleotides are TGTGCCAGTAGTATAGGGAGTCTACCTGGGTACACTGAAGCTTTCTTT. This gives the protein CASSIGSLPGYTEAFF.

The chain is built from TRBV7-2 and TRBJ2-2, with a tentative D call TRBD2 (6 bases). The CDR3 loop spans 13 amino acids. V lost 3 bases to trimming and J lost 9 bases, with 11 bases between them. CDR1 and CDR2 (germline): SGHTA, FQGNSA. CDR3 sequence (DNA): TGTGCCAGCAGCTTGACTAGAAACCGGGAGCTGTTTTTT. Translated: CASSLTRNRELFF.

The chain links TRBV19 to TRBJ2-3; a weak D match, TRBD2 (6 bases). V lost 1 base to trimming and J lost 3 bases, with 11 bases between them. CDR1 is LNHDA, CDR2 SQIVND, per germline (reference sequence). The CDR3 has 15 residues. DNA of the CDR3: TGTGCCAGTAGTATAGTTGCGGGATGGACAGATACGCAGTATTTT. Translated, it gives CASSIVAGWTDTQYF.

The V gene is TRBV19, the J gene TRBJ2-1, with unresolved D. CDR3 length equals 12 residues. Trimming cost V 1 base and J 10 bases, with 8 bases left between them. The germline CDR1 and CDR2 sequences are LNHDA and SQIVND (reference sequence). The CDR3 bases are TGTGCCAGTAGTATAGGCTCTACCGAGCAGTTCTTC. As protein: CASSIGSTEQFF.

This clone was detected only once. This chain links TRBV30 with TRBJ1-1; tentative D call: TRBD1 (6 bases). Germline-derived CDR1 and CDR2 are GTSNPN and SVGIG (reference sequence). The CDR3 is 13 amino acids. Trimming left V 2 bases short and J 5 bases short, with 12 bases between. CDR3 in DNA: TGTGCCTGGAGTTACAGGGTAGGGACTGAAGCTTTCTTT. It specifies CAWSYRVGTEAFF.

The V gene is TRBV18, the J gene TRBJ2-1, with 8 bases that match TRBD2. Germline CDR1 is KGHSH and CDR2 is LQKENI. V lost 6 bases, J lost 4 bases, and 8 bases stayed unmatched. This CDR3 has 15 residues. The DNA of the CDR3 is TGTGCCAGCTCCCCAAGCGGGGGAAAATACAATGAGCAGTTCTTC. It encodes CASSPSGGKYNEQFF.

The rearrangement joins TRBV30 to TRBJ2-3, with 14 bases matching TRBD2. The germline V gene has CDR1 GTSNPN and CDR2 SVGIG (reference sequence). J gave up 1 base and V 8 bases, and 8 bases lay outside the gene matches. The CDR3 consists of 16 residues. The CDR3 is CARTGLAGGRTDTQYF. CDR3 DNA: TGTGCCCGGACCGGACTAGCGGGGGGACGCACAGATACGCAGTATTTT.

The V call is TRBV12-5, the J call TRBJ2-7; no clear D. Trimming took off 1 base at V and 6 bases at J, with 10 bases between the two ends. The CDR3 has 13 amino acids. The germline V gene encodes CDR1 LGHNT and CDR2 FRNRAP. CDR3 protein: CASGLESFGEQYF. CDR3 coding DNA: TGTGCTAGTGGTTTGGAAAGCTTCGGCGAGCAGTACTTC.

The rearrangement links TRBV28 to TRBJ2-1; 9 bases fit TRBD2. J was trimmed by 0 bases and V by 3 bases; bases with no gene match: 9. CDR3 size: 18 residues. Germline V gives CDR1 MDHEN, CDR2 SYDVKM. The CDR3 nucleotides read TGTGCCAGCAGTTTTTCTGGCGGGGGGGCTCTCTCCTACAATGAGCAGTTCTTC. Amino acids: CASSFSGGGALSYNEQFF.

This rearrangement joins TRBV7-8 to TRBJ1-3, with D perhaps matching TRBD1 (5 bases). Germline CDR1 and CDR2: SGHVS and FQNEAQ. The CDR3 consists of 14 residues. Trimming shortened V by 7 bases and J by 1 base, and 11 bases separated the two germline ends. The CDR3 region is CASTLGGSGNTIYF. CDR3 in DNA: TGTGCCAGCACCTTGGGGGGTTCTGGAAACACCATATATTTT.

The chain joins TRBV13 to TRBJ1-5; D may be TRBD1 (5 bases). This CDR3 spans 14 amino acids. The germline V and J ends were trimmed by 1 base and 6 bases, with 10 bases remaining between them. Per germline, CDR1 PRHDT and CDR2 FYEKMQ (reference sequence). The CDR3 is CASSLAGKAQPQHF. The CDR3 nucleotides read TGTGCCAGCAGCTTAGCAGGGAAAGCTCAGCCCCAGCATTTT.

The chain links TRBV10-1 to TRBJ2-1; TRBD2 matches at 8 bases. V dropped 1 base and J dropped 13; count of bases not matched to a gene: 12. CDR3 length: 15 residues. The germline V gene encodes CDR1 WNHNN and CDR2 SYGVQD (reference sequence). CDR3 loop: CASSEYVSGAPFQFF. In DNA form, the CDR3 reads TGCGCCAGCAGTGAGTACGTTAGCGGGGCCCCCTTTCAGTTCTTC.

The V gene is TRBV2, the J gene TRBJ1-1, with unresolved D. The V gene lost 6 bases and the J gene lost 1 base, with 9 bases spanning the gap. Germline lookup yields CDR1 SNHLY and CDR2 FYNNEI. The CDR3 covers 13 residues. The CDR3 region has the DNA TGTGCCAGCAGGTATGACAAGAACACTGAAGCTTTCTTT. Its translation: CASRYDKNTEAFF.

The gene calls are TRBV6-1 and TRBJ2-3; TRBD2 agrees at 12 bases. CDR3 length: 14 residues. Looked up from germline, CDR1 is MNHNS and CDR2 is SASEGT. Trimming cost V 8 bases and J 4 bases; bases outside gene matches: 4. The CDR3 spells CASGTSGRPDTQYF. In DNA, the CDR3 is TGTGCCAGCGGGACTAGCGGGCGTCCAGATACGCAGTATTTT.

The chain uses TRBV9 and TRBJ2-5; 8 positions agree with TRBD1. The assigned J gene may be wrong: the sequence end matches TRBJ2-7 better. This CDR3 is built from 15 residues. The germline gives CDR1 SGDLS, CDR2 YYNGEE. CDR3 bases: TGTGCCAGCAGCGCCGGGACAGGTCTTTCCTACGAGCAGTACTTC. Protein sequence: CASSAGTGLSYEQYF.

The chain is built from TRBV11-2 and TRBJ2-1, with TRBD1 matching over 9 bases. Germline values: CDR1 SGHAT, CDR2 FQNNGV. The CDR3 sequence is 15 residues long. J gave up 8 bases and V 2 bases, and 7 bases lay outside the gene matches. CDR3 nucleotide sequence: TGTGCCAGCAGCTTATTAGGACAGGGGCCCGATGAGCAGTTCTTC. Protein sequence: CASSLLGQGPDEQFF. Based on the CDR3 plus reference TRBV11-2 and TRBJ2-1, the full variable domain is EAGVAQSPRYKIIEKRQSVAFWCNPISGHATLYWYQQILGQGPKLLIQFQNNGVVDDSQLPKDRFSAERLKGVDSTLKIQPAKLEDSAVYLCASSLLGQGPDEQFFGPGTRLTVL.